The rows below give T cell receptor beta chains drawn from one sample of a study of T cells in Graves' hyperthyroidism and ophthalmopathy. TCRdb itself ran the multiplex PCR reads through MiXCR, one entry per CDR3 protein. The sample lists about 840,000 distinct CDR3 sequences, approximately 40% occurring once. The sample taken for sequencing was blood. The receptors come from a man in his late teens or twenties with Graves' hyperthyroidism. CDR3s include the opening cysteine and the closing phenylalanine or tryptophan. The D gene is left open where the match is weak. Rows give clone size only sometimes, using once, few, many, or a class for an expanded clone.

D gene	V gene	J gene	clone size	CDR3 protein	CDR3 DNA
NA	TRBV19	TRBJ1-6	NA	CASSQTGARNSPLHF	TGTGCCAGTAGCCAAACGGGGGCGCGGAATTCACCCCTCCACTTT
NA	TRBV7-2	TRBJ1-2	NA	CASSLDTGLNYGYTF	TGTGCCAGCAGCTTAGATACCGGGTTAAACTATGGCTACACCTTC
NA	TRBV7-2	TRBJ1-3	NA	CASSLRGSGNTMYF	TGTGCCAGCAGCTTACGAGGGTCTGGAAACACCATGTATTTT
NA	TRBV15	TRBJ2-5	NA	CATSSSPGHQETQYF	TGTGCCACCAGCAGCTCGCCAGGTCACCAAGAGACCCAGTACTTC
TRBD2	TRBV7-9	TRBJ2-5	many	CASSPLGAGIQETQYF	TGTGCCAGCAGCCCCCTTGGAGCGGGGATCCAAGAGACCCAGTACTTC
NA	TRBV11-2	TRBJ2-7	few	CASGNLYEQYF	TGTGCCAGCGGGAACCTGTACGAGCAGTACTTC
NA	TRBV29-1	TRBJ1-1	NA	CSLMTDTEAFF	TGCAGCTTGATGACAGACACTGAAGCTTTCTTT
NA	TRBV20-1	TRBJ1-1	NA	CSARNPTTNTEAFF	TGCAGTGCTAGGAACCCCACGACCAACACTGAAGCTTTCTTT
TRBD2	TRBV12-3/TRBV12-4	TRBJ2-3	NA	CASSLRLAGITDTQYF	TGTGCCAGCAGTTTAAGACTAGCGGGGATCACAGATACGCAGTATTTT
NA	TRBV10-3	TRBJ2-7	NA	CASSDGPYEQYF	TGTGCCAGCAGTGACGGACCTTACGAGCAGTACTTC
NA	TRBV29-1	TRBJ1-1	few	CSVAGSAMNTEAFF	TGCAGCGTCGCGGGGTCGGCGATGAACACTGAAGCTTTCTTT
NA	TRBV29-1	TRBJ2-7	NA	CSLAGMGYEQYF	TGCAGCTTGGCAGGAATGGGGTACGAGCAGTACTTC
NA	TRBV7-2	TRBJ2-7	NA	CASSSHGGSYEQYF	TGTGCCAGCAGTTCCCACGGGGGCTCCTACGAGCAGTACTTC
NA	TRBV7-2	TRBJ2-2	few	CASSSTGSGELFF	TGTGCCAGCAGCTCCACAGGGAGCGGGGAGCTGTTTTTT
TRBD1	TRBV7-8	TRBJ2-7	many	CASTGQGRDEQYF	TGTGCCAGCACCGGACAGGGCCGTGACGAGCAGTACTTC
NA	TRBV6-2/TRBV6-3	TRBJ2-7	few	CASSLQSWNEQYF	TGTGCCAGCAGTTTACAAAGCTGGAACGAGCAGTACTTC
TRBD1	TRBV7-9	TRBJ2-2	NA	CASSKRTGSGELFF	TGTGCCAGCAGCAAACGGACAGGGTCCGGGGAGCTGTTTTTT
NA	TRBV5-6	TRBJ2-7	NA	CASSLAFLSYEQYF	TGTGCCAGCAGCTTGGCCTTTCTCTCCTACGAGCAGTACTTC
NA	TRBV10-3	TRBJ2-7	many	CAISPREVSYEQYF	TGTGCCATCAGTCCGCGGGAAGTCTCCTACGAGCAGTACTTC
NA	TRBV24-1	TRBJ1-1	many	CATSDWGDTEAFF	TGTGCCACCAGTGATTGGGGTGACACTGAAGCTTTCTTT
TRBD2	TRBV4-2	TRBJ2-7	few	CASSQRLAGTYEQYF	TGTGCCAGCAGCCAAAGACTAGCGGGAACCTACGAGCAGTACTTC
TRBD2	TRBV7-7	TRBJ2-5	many	CASSLGRLAGGQETQYF	TGTGCTAGCAGCTTAGGGCGACTAGCGGGGGGACAAGAGACCCAGTACTTC
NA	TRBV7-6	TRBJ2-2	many	CASSLESLGELFF	TGTGCCAGCAGCTTAGAATCTTTGGGGGAGCTGTTTTTT
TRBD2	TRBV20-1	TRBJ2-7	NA	CSARSSGDHEQYF	TGCAGTGCTAGGTCTAGCGGGGATCACGAGCAGTACTTC
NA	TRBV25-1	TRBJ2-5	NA	CASSPRSVETQYF	TGTGCCAGCTCACCAAGATCGGTGGAGACCCAGTACTTC
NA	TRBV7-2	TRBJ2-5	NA	CASTLGLTFQETQYF	TGTGCCAGCACCCTGGGGCTTACTTTTCAAGAGACCCAGTACTTC
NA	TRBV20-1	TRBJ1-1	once	CSAMGYSGNTEAFF	TGCAGTGCTATGGGTTACTCTGGAAACACTGAAGCTTTCTTT
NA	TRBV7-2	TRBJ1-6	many	CASSPRDGDNSPLHF	TGTGCCAGCAGCCCCCGGGACGGAGATAATTCACCCCTCCACTTT
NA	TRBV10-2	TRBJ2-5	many	CASRDPGEETQYF	TGCGCCAGCAGGGATCCGGGGGAGGAGACCCAGTACTTC
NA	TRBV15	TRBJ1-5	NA	CATGAGATNQPQHF	TGTGCCACCGGCGCGGGGGCCACCAATCAGCCCCAGCATTTT
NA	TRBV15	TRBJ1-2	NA	CATSQKGRGGYTF	TGTGCCACCAGCCAAAAGGGGAGGGGTGGCTACACCTTC
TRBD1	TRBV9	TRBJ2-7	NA	CASGVADRAATYEQYF	TGTGCCAGCGGCGTCGCTGACAGGGCGGCTACTTACGAGCAGTACTTC
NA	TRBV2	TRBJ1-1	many	CATPGQPNTEAFF	TGTGCCACCCCTGGACAGCCGAACACTGAAGCTTTCTTT
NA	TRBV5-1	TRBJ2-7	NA	CASSGRTDPYEQYF	TGCGCCAGCAGCGGCAGGACGGACCCCTACGAGCAGTACTTC
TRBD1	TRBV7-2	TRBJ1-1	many	CASSPLGQGGAEAFF	TGTGCCAGCAGCCCATTGGGACAGGGTGGCGCTGAAGCTTTCTTT
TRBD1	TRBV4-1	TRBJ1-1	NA	CASSRRTGTMNTEAFF	TGCGCCAGCAGCCGACGGACAGGAACAATGAACACTGAAGCTTTCTTT
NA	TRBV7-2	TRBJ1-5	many	CASSLYEGNQPQHF	TGTGCCAGCAGCTTATACGAGGGCAATCAGCCCCAGCATTTT
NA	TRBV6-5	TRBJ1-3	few	CASSYSVRGVHGNTIYF	TGTGCCAGCAGTTACTCGGTGCGGGGTGTCCACGGAAACACCATATATTTT
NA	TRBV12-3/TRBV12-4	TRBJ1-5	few	CASTLTGTNQPQHF	TGTGCCAGCACCCTGACAGGTACTAATCAGCCCCAGCATTTT
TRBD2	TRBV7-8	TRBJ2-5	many	CASSSRPTPGGAQYF	TGTGCCAGCAGCTCCCGACCGACTCCGGGGGGAGCCCAGTACTTC
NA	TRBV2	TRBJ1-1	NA	CASSLIEGTEAFF	TGTGCCAGCAGTTTAATTGAGGGGACTGAAGCTTTCTTT
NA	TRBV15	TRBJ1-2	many	CATSRDRSNYGYTF	TGTGCCACCAGCAGAGATAGAAGTAACTATGGCTACACCTTC
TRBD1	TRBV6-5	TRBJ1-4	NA	CASSHGTATNEKLFF	TGTGCCAGCAGCCACGGGACAGCAACTAATGAAAAACTGTTTTTT
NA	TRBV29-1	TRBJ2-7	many	CSVVSRYDVTGEQYF	TGCAGCGTTGTTAGTAGGTACGACGTTACCGGCGAGCAGTACTTC
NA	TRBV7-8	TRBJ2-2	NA	CASSPPTGDANTGELSF	TGTGCCAGCAGCCCCCCCACGGGAGACGCGAACACCGGGGAGCTGTCTTTT
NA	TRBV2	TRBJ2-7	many	CASSEGVQGYEQYF	TGTGCCAGCAGTGAAGGAGTTCAGGGGTACGAGCAGTACTTC
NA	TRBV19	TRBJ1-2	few	CASSAGPIGYTF	TGTGCCAGTAGTGCCGGGCCTATAGGCTACACCTTC
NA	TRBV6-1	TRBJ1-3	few	CASKRTGNTIYF	TGTGCCAGCAAACGAACTGGAAACACCATATATTTT
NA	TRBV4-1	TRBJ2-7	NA	CASSQGSGEQYF	TGCGCCAGCAGCCAAGGGTCCGGAGAGCAGTACTTC
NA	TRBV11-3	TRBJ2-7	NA	CASSLRVRGSYEQYF	TGTGCCAGCAGCTTGAGGGTGAGAGGTTCCTACGAGCAGTACTTC
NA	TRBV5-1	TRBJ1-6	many	CAGGHSPLHF	TGCGCCGGGGGACATTCACCCCTCCACTTT
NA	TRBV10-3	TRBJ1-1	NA	CASRRGGLPKNTEAFF	TGTGCCAGCAGGAGGGGGGGACTCCCCAAGAACACTGAAGCTTTCTTT
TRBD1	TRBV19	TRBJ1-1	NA	CATLRGRGNTEAFF	TGTGCCACTCTCAGGGGGCGGGGGAACACTGAAGCTTTCTTT
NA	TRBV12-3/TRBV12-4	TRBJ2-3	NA	CASSITGRVEKDTQYF	TGTGCCAGCAGCATAACAGGGAGGGTTGAGAAAGATACGCAGTATTTT
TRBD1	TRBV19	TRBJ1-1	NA	CASRVQGARKAFF	TGTGCCAGTAGGGTACAGGGGGCGCGGAAAGCTTTCTTT
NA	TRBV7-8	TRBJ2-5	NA	CAISTPLLETQYF	TGTGCCATCTCTACCCCGTTGTTAGAGACCCAGTACTTC
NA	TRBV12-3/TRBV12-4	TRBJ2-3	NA	CASSLDLDTQYF	TGTGCCAGCAGTTTAGACCTAGATACGCAGTATTTT
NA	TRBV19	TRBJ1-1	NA	CASSPPVVYTEAFF	TGTGCCAGCTCACCACCTGTGGTGTACACTGAAGCTTTCTTT
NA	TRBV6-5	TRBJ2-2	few	CASRSGLQNTGELFF	TGTGCCAGCCGCTCGGGGTTGCAGAACACCGGGGAGCTGTTTTTT
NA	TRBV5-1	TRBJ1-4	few	CASSLVQGGEKLFF	TGCGCCAGCAGCTTGGTTCAGGGAGGTGAAAAACTGTTTTTT